Below, 28 T cell receptor beta chains from the same sample are listed, as sequenced in a study of cytomegalovirus exposure and HLA in healthy donors. It was with 60 Vbeta and 13 Jbeta primers that the PCR ran. The data were produced by immunoSEQ multiplex PCR, yet TCRdb's version contains in-frame clones alone and is incomplete. The table shows around 64,000 clones, with 55% to 70% occurring only once. Sequenced: PBMCs. Receptors originate from a woman aged 50 to 60 in good health and CMV-seronegative.

The V and J genes are TRBV4-3 and TRBJ2-1; tentatively, D is TRBD2 (6 bases). The V end lost 4 bases, the J end lost 7 bases, and 17 bases lay between the germline ends. The CDR3 sequence is 15 residues long. Germline loops: CDR1 LGHNA, CDR2 YSLEER. CDR3 coding DNA: TGCGCCAGCAGCCCCGTAGGAGGGAGCGGGAATGAGCAGTTCTTC. Amino acid sequence: CASSPVGGSGNEQFF.

CDR3 sequence: CASSLVSGNNQPQHF. CDR3 coding DNA: TGTGCCAGCAGCTTAGTGTCAGGGAACAATCAGCCCCAGCATTTT. V is TRBV11-2 and J is TRBJ1-5, with D tentatively TRBD1 (5 bases). The CDR3 contains 15 residues. Germline CDR1 is SGHAT and CDR2 is FQNNGV. Trimming shortened V by 1 base and J by 3 bases, and 10 bases separated the two germline ends. Combining the CDR3 with reference TRBV11-2 and TRBJ1-5 gives the whole variable domain EAGVAQSPRYKIIEKRQSVAFWCNPISGHATLYWYQQILGQGPKLLIQFQNNGVVDDSQLPKDRFSAERLKGVDSTLKIQPAKLEDSAVYLCASSLVSGNNQPQHFGDGTRLSIL.

The chain combines TRBV14 with TRBJ2-3; perhaps TRBD1 as D (6 bases). Germline lookup yields CDR1 SGHDN and CDR2 FVKESK. CDR3 length equals 16 residues. V lost 0 bases to trimming and J lost 6 bases, with 16 bases between them. This CDR3 reads CASSQDSARRGDTQYF. In DNA form, the CDR3 reads TGTGCCAGCAGCCAAGATTCGGCCCGAAGGGGGGATACGCAGTATTTT.

In DNA, the CDR3 is TGTGCCAGCAGCCTACAGGGGCCGGGGGCACGTGGCTACACCTTC. Protein: CASSLQGPGARGYTF. This chain connects TRBV27 to TRBJ1-2; 7 bases align to TRBD1. With V trimmed by 6 bases and J by 7 bases, 14 bases remained unmatched. The CDR3 contains 15 residues. Germline CDR1 and CDR2: MNHEY and SMNVEV (reference sequence).

This rearrangement joins TRBV19 to TRBJ1-1, with 9 positions matching TRBD1. J was trimmed by 5 bases and V by 6 bases; bases with no gene match: 10. CDR1 LNHDA and CDR2 SQIVND come from the germline V gene (reference sequence). This CDR3 is built from 15 residues. CDR3 bases: TGTGCCAGTAGCCCAACCCCACAGGGGGCGACTGAAGCTTTCTTT. This sequence encodes CASSPTPQGATEAFF.

V is TRBV2 and J is TRBJ1-1; 7 bases are a match to TRBD1. CDR3 size: 15 residues. V dropped 7 bases and J dropped 5; count of bases not matched to a gene: 13. Germline CDR1 reads SNHLY; CDR2 reads FYNNEI. CDR3 loop: CASKRGLTGQTEAFF. CDR3 DNA sequence: TGTGCCAGCAAAAGGGGCTTAACGGGACAGACTGAAGCTTTCTTT. The entire variable domain, with the rest obtained from reference TRBV2 and TRBJ1-1, is as follows: EPEVTQTPSHQVTQMGQEVILRCVPISNHLYFYWYRQILGQKVEFLVSFYNNEISEKSEIFDDQFSVERPDGSNFTLKIRSTKLEDSAMYFCASKRGLTGQTEAFFGQGTRLTVV.

This chain links TRBV5-1 with TRBJ2-3; weak D call: TRBD2 (6 bases). The CDR3 extends over 14 amino acids. V was clipped by 2 bases and J by 1 base, with 8 bases between them. The germline V gene encodes CDR1 SGHRS and CDR2 YFSETQ. CDR3 sequence: CASSFQRGTDTQYF. DNA of the CDR3: TGCGCCAGCAGCTTCCAGCGGGGCACAGATACGCAGTATTTT.

This chain links TRBV28 with TRBJ2-1; possible D gene TRBD1, 5 bases. The CDR3 has 16 residues. From germline, CDR1 is MDHEN and CDR2 SYDVKM. V gave up 5 bases and J gave up 5 bases, with 19 bases separating them. CDR3 loop: CASSRPRGWPDNEQFF. CDR3 nucleotide sequence: TGTGCCAGCAGTCGCCCAAGGGGCTGGCCAGACAATGAGCAGTTCTTC.

J is TRBJ2-1 and V is TRBV15; the match to TRBD2 covers 10 bases. The CDR3 totals 16 residues. Germline CDR1 is LNHNV and CDR2 is YYDKDF (reference sequence). After removal of 0 bases from V and 4 bases from J, the junction contained 3 bases not matched to a gene. This chain's CDR3 is CATSREPSGSYNEQFF. For the CDR3, the DNA is TGTGCCACCAGCAGAGAACCTAGCGGGAGTTACAATGAGCAGTTCTTC.

CDR3 region: CASRATGKSYEQYF. The DNA for the CDR3 is TGTGCCAGCAGGGCGACAGGGAAGTCGTACGAGCAGTACTTC. The chain carries TRBV7-8 and TRBJ2-7; 7 nucleotides agree with TRBD1. The germline V gene has CDR1 SGHVS and CDR2 FQNEAQ. J gave up 4 bases and V 6 bases, and 9 bases lay outside the gene matches. CDR3 length equals 14 residues.

The V gene is TRBV6-6, the J gene TRBJ1-5, with D possibly matching TRBD1 (5 bases). Germline V gene lookup returns CDR1 MNHNY and CDR2 SVGAGI (reference sequence). The CDR3 runs to 12 residues. Between the trimmed V and J ends, which lost 7 bases and 4 bases, there was a span of 8 bases. CDR3 sequence: CASTGWNQPQHF. CDR3 DNA: TGTGCCAGCACAGGGTGGAATCAGCCCCAGCATTTT.

As regards this clone: One end of the junction is discordant with germline, which a read error may explain. The chain links TRBV7-7 to TRBJ2-1; 12 bases map to TRBD1. The germline gives CDR1 SSHAT, CDR2 FNYEAQ (reference sequence). The CDR3 totals 15 residues. The CDR3 coding sequence is TGTGCTAGCAGCAGAGGGACAGGGGGCGGGAATGAGCAGTTCTTC. Its translation: CASSRGTGGGNEQFF.

This clone was detected a few times. The chain uses TRBV4-2 and TRBJ1-2, with D hard to call. Trimming left V 0 bases short and J 8 bases short, with 13 bases between. Germline loops: CDR1 LGHNA, CDR2 YNFKEQ. The CDR3 has 14 residues. CDR3 DNA sequence: TGTGCCAGCAGCCAAGATCGAGCTATACGGGGCTACACCTTC. Its translation: CASSQDRAIRGYTF.

This clone appeared a single time. The CDR3 reads CASSQGLAGYNEQFF. DNA of the CDR3: TGTGCCAGCAGTCAGGGACTAGCGGGATACAATGAGCAGTTCTTC. The chain recombines TRBV6-6 with TRBJ2-1; 13 bases are shared with TRBD2. This CDR3 is 15 amino acids long. Trimming cost V 5 bases and J 4 bases; bases outside gene matches: 2. The germline CDR1 and CDR2 sequences are MNHNY and SVGAGI (reference sequence).

This clone showed up just a few times. The rearrangement links TRBV30 to TRBJ2-7; tentatively, D is TRBD2 (6 bases). The V gene's germline CDR1 is GTSNPN and CDR2 SVGIG (reference sequence). The V gene lost 2 bases and the J gene lost 5 bases, with 16 bases spanning the gap. This CDR3 comprises 14 residues. The CDR3, as DNA: TGTGCCTGGAGTTTGAAGGGAGGATCTGACGAGCAGTACTTC. Translation gives CAWSLKGGSDEQYF.

J is TRBJ1-3 and V is TRBV30; the D gene is possibly TRBD1 (6 bases). Germline assignment: CDR1 GTSNPN and CDR2 SVGIG (reference sequence). This CDR3 is built from 14 residues. Between the trimmed V and J ends, which lost 5 bases and 4 bases, there was a span of 15 bases. Here the CDR3 DNA reads TGTGCCTGGGAACAGGGCAGTCGGGGAAACACCATATATTTT. It is translated as CAWEQGSRGNTIYF.

V gene TRBV19 combines with J gene TRBJ2-7; D is uncertain. The V end lost 1 base, the J end lost 2 bases, and 12 bases lay between the germline ends. The CDR3 covers 15 residues. CDR1 is LNHDA and CDR2 is SQIVND in the germline V gene (reference sequence). The DNA of the CDR3 is TGTGCCAGTAGTATAGGAGCCAGCGTTACCTACGAGCAGTACTTC. Protein sequence: CASSIGASVTYEQYF.

This rearrangement joins TRBV7-2 to TRBJ1-4, with no clear D. CDR1 and CDR2 (germline): SGHTA, FQGNSA. The CDR3 spans 15 residues. V was cut by 5 bases and J by 0 bases, with 10 bases left in between. This CDR3 is CASSPQIATNEKLFF. The DNA of the CDR3 is TGTGCCAGCAGCCCACAGATAGCAACTAATGAAAAACTGTTTTTT.

In the case of this clone: One end of the junction fails to match germline, which may point to a read error. The V call is TRBV7-7, the J call TRBJ1-1, with unresolved D. Per the germline V gene, CDR1 is SSHAT and CDR2 is FNYEAQ (reference sequence). This CDR3 has 13 amino acids. Here the CDR3 reads CASSLALNTEAFF. CDR3 bases: TGTGCTAGCAGCTTAGCTTTAAACACTGAAGCTTTCTTT.

The V call is TRBV4-3, the J call TRBJ2-7; possibly TRBD1 for D (6 bases). The germline V gene encodes CDR1 LGHNA and CDR2 YSLEER. The CDR3 length is 14 residues. The V and J ends lost 2 bases and 0 bases respectively, with 8 bases between them. CDR3 sequence reads: CASSQQDSSYEQYF. In DNA, the CDR3 is TGCGCCAGCAGCCAACAGGACAGCTCCTACGAGCAGTACTTC.

The chain couples TRBV2 to TRBJ1-1, with D perhaps matching TRBD1 (5 bases). V gave up 1 base and J gave up 3 bases, with 12 bases separating them. This CDR3 region has 15 residues. CDR1 is SNHLY and CDR2 is FYNNEI in the germline V gene. CDR3: CASSEVRGTDTEAFF. In DNA, the CDR3 is TGTGCCAGCAGTGAAGTGCGGGGGACGGACACTGAAGCTTTCTTT.

This clone was observed a few times. The sample holds other DNA sequences that translate to the same CDR3. The chain employs TRBV7-9 and TRBJ2-1, with 9 nucleotides matching TRBD2. The CDR3 sequence is 16 residues long. Per germline, CDR1 SEHNR and CDR2 FQNEAQ (reference sequence). The V gene end was trimmed by 2 bases and the J gene end by 2 bases; junction bases not matched to a gene: 4. The chain's CDR3 is CASSLSLAGTYNEQFF. The DNA for the CDR3 is TGTGCCAGCAGCTTATCTCTAGCGGGAACCTACAATGAGCAGTTCTTC.

The CDR3 nucleotides read TGTGCTAGTGAATGGGGCGGCTTCAATCAGCCCCAGCATTTT. Encoded protein: CASEWGGFNQPQHF. V usage is TRBV12-5 and J usage is TRBJ1-5; perhaps TRBD1 as D (5 bases). The CDR3 loop spans 14 amino acids. Trimming took 7 bases from V and 3 from J, leaving 13 bases between them. CDR1 and CDR2 (germline): LGHNT, FRNRAP.

The chain combines TRBV1 with TRBJ1-2; the table's TRBD1 call for D was not verified on the DNA. TRBV1 is flagged as a pseudogene. CDR3 length equals 16 residues. The CDR3 nucleotides are TGCACCAGCCCCAGGAACAGGGGGCGGGTCGTCAATGGCTACACCTTC. Its protein is CTSPRNRGRVVNGYTF.

This clone was counted a few times. This chain joins TRBV18 and TRBJ1-2, with 8 bases fitting TRBD1. V lost 4 bases and J lost 3; bases outside the gene matches: 4. Per the germline V gene, CDR1 is KGHSH and CDR2 is LQKENI. CDR3 length: 14 residues. The CDR3 sequence is CASSLGQGDYGYTF. The CDR3 bases are TGTGCCAGCTCACTCGGACAGGGTGACTATGGCTACACCTTC.

This clone was detected only a few times. This rearrangement joins TRBV5-6 to TRBJ1-2, with D tentatively TRBD1 (6 bases). The CDR3 is made up of 14 amino acids. Germline-derived CDR1 and CDR2 are SGHDT and YYEEEE. Deletions cut 3 bases from V and 1 base from J, with 10 bases between. This CDR3 is CASSWDTRNYGYTF. The CDR3 region has the DNA TGTGCCAGCAGCTGGGACACCCGTAACTATGGCTACACCTTC.

This chain connects TRBV2 to TRBJ1-4; no clear D gene. CDR1 and CDR2 from the germline V gene are SNHLY and FYNNEI. Trimming took off 7 bases at V and 0 bases at J, with 24 bases between the two ends. CDR3 length: 19 amino acids. CDR3 coding DNA: TGTGCCAGCATGGGAGAAAGACACGTCCAGAGGACAACTAATGAAAAACTGTTTTTT. Its protein is CASMGERHVQRTTNEKLFF.

In this sample, this clone turned up a few times. This rearrangement joins TRBV10-3 to TRBJ1-4; 12 bases are shared with TRBD1. Germline V gene lookup returns CDR1 ENHRY and CDR2 SYGVKD. J was trimmed by 7 bases and V by 6 bases; bases with no gene match: 12. The CDR3 runs to 17 residues. CDR3 loop: CAIRPGQGAGGSEKLFF. The DNA for the CDR3 is TGTGCCATCAGGCCGGGACAGGGGGCTGGAGGTTCTGAAAAACTGTTTTTT.